This TCR beta chain came from a study of blood T cell repertoires in COVID-19. The assay was immunoSEQ multiplex PCR, and TCRdb's table has in-frame clones only and misses some. The profile covers under 200,000 clones, with approximately 81% appearing a single time and about a sixth taken by the ten largest. Individuals aged 18 to 89 years were recruited from approximately 22 US areas. Assignments of participants to cohorts depended upon their own reported clinical history. Two negative PCRs, clearance, or symptom resolution characterized the recovered Cohort 3 donors. Germline V gene data show CDR1 as MNHEY and CDR2 as SMNVEV (reference sequence). V shed 6 bases, J shed 0 bases, and the junction held 8 bases outside the gene matches. The CDR3 sequence is 16 residues long.

The sequenced sample consisted of PBMCs or T cells enriched from blood (not recorded which). This chain links TRBV27 with TRBJ2-3; 8 nucleotides match TRBD2. The source is a man in his sixties who had recovered from COVID-19. The CDR3 region is CASSNRGGGSTDTQYF. CDR3 bases: TGTGCCAGCAGCAACCGGGGGGGAGGTAGCACAGATACGCAGTATTTT.